The clone carrying this T cell receptor (beta chain) was observed a few times. The target antigen is unknown. Mismatch with germline at one junction end may stem from a read error. Researchers made TCR beta libraries by using iRepertoire HTBI primers and running Arm-PCR on CDR3 regions. In TCRdb, the multiplex PCR reads were re-called with MiXCR into one record per CDR3 protein. The sample has a few hundred thousand distinct CDR3 sequences; 12% are singletons. The entry originates in a study of regulatory T cells in long-lasting Graves disease. The CDR3 is 15 amino acids. The germline V gene encodes CDR1 SGHRS and CDR2 YFSETQ. Specified time point: newly diagnosed GD, antithyroid drugs for less than 3 months. Following extraction of RNA from PBMCs, that RNA was used to make the TCR library. The study, taken as a whole, reports: Researchers reported studying only peripheral blood, not thyroid tissue.

These records were also assigned to another study, of T cells in Graves' hyperthyroidism and ophthalmopathy.

The rearrangement links TRBV5-1 to TRBJ1-1; D possibly corresponds to TRBD1 (5 bases). The sequence was collected from a woman under 30 with Graves disease. The material sequenced was peripheral blood mononuclear cells (PBMCs), taken at new diagnosis, from a patient treated with antithyroid drugs. The CDR3 bases are TGCGCCAGCAGCTGGAGGACACCCTTGAACACTGAAGCTTCCTTT. Its translation: CASSWRTPLNTEASF.